This TCR beta chain was captured by sequencing in a study of T cell changes during pregnancy in multiple sclerosis. Clones were read by immunoSEQ multiplex PCR, and TCRdb kept only the in-frame ones, dropping some. The table includes over 45,000 clones, more than 85% detected once. This specimen consisted of CD4+ T cells from peripheral blood mononuclear cells, obtained in the third trimester of pregnancy. The sequence came from a female donor with multiple sclerosis, enrolled in a pregnancy study.

The CDR3 region has the DNA TGTGCCAGCAGCCTAGGGGACTCTAGCACAGATACGCAGTATTTT. Protein sequence: CASSLGDSSTDTQYF. This chain connects TRBV7-7 to TRBJ2-3, with TRBD2 as a possible D gene (6 bases). The CDR3 is 15 residues long. Germline lookup yields CDR1 SSHAT and CDR2 FNYEAQ (reference sequence). With 5 bases removed from V and 0 bases from J, the gap between germline ends came to 12 bases.